Sequencing of this T cell receptor (beta chain) was carried out in a study of vaccination effects on CD4 cells after COVID-19. Study-level points and caveats: Healthy vaccine recipients' vaccine-induced clones were almost all SARS-CoV-2 mono-reactive.

The assay was immunoSEQ multiplex PCR, and TCRdb's table has in-frame clones only and misses some. Among 55,000 to 80,000 clones listed, approximately 80% were seen once. Comment on this clone: Its antigen is currently unknown.

The germline V gene encodes CDR1 SNHLY and CDR2 FYNNEI. V lost 7 bases, J lost 0 bases, and 11 bases lay in between. The CDR3 is 14 amino acids. Antigen-specific CD4+ T cells were first expanded with viral peptide pools by the ViraFEST assay and only then sequenced. Culture lasted about ten days before CD4+ T cell isolation. Vaccine recipients, nucleocapsid antibody negative, had no prior SARS-CoV-2 infection. On day 3 and again on day 7, half the medium was replaced with IL-2 medium. The genes are TRBV2 and TRBJ2-3; D uncertain. The clonotype comes from a human donor who received a COVID-19 vaccine. The specimen was CD4+ T cells from PBMCs cultured with SARS-CoV-2 spike peptides, collected before COVID-19 vaccination. The CDR3: CASIDKGSTDTQYF. CDR3 sequence (DNA): TGTGCCAGCATCGATAAAGGGAGCACAGATACGCAGTATTTT.